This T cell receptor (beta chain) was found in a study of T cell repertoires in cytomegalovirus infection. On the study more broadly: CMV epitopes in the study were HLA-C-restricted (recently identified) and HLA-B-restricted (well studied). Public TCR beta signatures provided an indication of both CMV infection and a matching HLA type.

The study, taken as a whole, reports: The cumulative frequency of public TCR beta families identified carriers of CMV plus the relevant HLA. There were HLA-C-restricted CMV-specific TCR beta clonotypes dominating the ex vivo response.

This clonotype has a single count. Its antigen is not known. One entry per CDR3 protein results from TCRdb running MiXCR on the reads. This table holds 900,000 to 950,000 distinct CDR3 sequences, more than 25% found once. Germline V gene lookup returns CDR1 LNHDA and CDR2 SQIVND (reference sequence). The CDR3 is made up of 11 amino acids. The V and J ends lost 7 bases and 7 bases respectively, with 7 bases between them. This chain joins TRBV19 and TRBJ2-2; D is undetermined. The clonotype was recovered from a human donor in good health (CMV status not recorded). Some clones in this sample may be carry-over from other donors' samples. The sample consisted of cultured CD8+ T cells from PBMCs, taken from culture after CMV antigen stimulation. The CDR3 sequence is CASKFGGELFF. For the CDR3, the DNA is TGTGCCAGTAAGTTCGGCGGGGAGCTGTTTTTT.